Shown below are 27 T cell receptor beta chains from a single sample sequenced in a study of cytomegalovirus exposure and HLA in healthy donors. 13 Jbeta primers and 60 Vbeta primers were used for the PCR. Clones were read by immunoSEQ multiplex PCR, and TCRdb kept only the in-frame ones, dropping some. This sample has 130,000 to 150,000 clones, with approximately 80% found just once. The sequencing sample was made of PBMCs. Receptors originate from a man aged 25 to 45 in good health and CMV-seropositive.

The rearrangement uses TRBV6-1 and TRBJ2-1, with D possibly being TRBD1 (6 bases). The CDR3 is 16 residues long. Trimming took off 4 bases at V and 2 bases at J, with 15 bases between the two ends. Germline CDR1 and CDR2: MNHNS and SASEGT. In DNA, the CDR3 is TGTGCCAGCAGTGTTAAGTGGGACACCACCTACAATGAGCAGTTCTTC. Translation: CASSVKWDTTYNEQFF.

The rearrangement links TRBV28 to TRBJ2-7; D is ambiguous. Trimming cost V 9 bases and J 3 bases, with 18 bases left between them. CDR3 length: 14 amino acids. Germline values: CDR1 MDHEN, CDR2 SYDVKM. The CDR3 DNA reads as TGTGCCAGTCATAAGACATGGTCTTACTACGAGCAGTACTTC. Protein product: CASHKTWSYYEQYF.

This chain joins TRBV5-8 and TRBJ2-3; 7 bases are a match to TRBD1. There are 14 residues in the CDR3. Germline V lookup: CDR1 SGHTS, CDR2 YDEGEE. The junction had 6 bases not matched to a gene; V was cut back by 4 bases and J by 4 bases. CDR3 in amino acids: CASSARQGADTQYF. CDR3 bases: TGTGCCAGCAGCGCGAGACAGGGTGCAGATACGCAGTATTTT.

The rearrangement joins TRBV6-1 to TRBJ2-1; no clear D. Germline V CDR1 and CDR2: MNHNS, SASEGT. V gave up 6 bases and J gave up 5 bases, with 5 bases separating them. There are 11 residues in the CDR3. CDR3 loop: CASSRHNEQFF. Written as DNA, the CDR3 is TGTGCCAGCAGCCGTCACAATGAGCAGTTCTTC.

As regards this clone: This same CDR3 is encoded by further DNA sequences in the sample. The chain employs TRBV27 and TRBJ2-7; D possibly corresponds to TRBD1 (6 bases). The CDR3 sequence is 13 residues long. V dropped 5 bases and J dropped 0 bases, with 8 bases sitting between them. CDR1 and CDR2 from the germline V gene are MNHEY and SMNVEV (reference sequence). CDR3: CASSRGGSYEQYF. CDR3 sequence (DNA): TGTGCCAGCAGTAGAGGGGGCTCCTACGAGCAGTACTTC.

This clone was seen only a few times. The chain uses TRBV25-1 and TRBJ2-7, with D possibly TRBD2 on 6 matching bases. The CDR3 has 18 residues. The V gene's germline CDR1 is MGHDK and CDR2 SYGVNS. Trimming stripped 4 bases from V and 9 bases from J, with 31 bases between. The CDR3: CASSGPHRQDGGIGVQYF. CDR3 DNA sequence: TGTGCCAGCAGTGGCCCTCACCGTCAGGACGGGGGAATTGGCGTGCAGTACTTC.

CDR3 sequence (DNA): TGTGCCAGCAGTGAAGCGCTCCAGGCCAACACTGAAGCTTTCTTT. Its translation is CASSEALQANTEAFF. The rearrangement links TRBV6-1 to TRBJ1-1; D is unclear. The CDR3 extends over 15 amino acids. CDR1 is MNHNS, CDR2 SASEGT, per germline. The V gene lost 0 bases and the J gene lost 2 bases, with 10 bases spanning the gap.

CDR3 bases: TGTGCCAGCAGCTTAGCGGGGGGCAGGGGCGAGCAGTACTTC. Translated: CASSLAGGRGEQYF. The chain is built from TRBV13 and TRBJ2-7; TRBD2 is a possible D gene (7 bases). This CDR3 spans 14 amino acids. The V gene's germline CDR1 is PRHDT and CDR2 FYEKMQ (reference sequence). V was pared by 1 base and J by 6 bases, with 13 bases between.

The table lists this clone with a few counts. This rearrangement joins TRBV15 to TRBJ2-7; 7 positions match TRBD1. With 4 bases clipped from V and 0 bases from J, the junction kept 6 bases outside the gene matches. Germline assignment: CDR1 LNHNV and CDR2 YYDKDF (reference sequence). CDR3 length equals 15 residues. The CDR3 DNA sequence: TGTGCCACCAGCACCCAGACAGGGAGCTCCTACGAGCAGTACTTC. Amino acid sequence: CATSTQTGSSYEQYF.

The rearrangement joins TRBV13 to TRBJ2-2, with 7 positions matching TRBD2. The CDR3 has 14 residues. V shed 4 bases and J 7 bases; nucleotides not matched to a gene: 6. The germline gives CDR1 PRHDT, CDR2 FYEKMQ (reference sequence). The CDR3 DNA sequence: TGTGCCAGCAGCTCCGTTCTAGCGGTCGGGGAGCTGTTTTTT. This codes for CASSSVLAVGELFF.

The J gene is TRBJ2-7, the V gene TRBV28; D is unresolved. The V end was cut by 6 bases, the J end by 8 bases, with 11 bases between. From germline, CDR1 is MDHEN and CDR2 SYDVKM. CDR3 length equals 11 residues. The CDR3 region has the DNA TGTGCCAGCAGCCGTCCTCCTCAGCAGTACTTC. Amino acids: CASSRPPQQYF.

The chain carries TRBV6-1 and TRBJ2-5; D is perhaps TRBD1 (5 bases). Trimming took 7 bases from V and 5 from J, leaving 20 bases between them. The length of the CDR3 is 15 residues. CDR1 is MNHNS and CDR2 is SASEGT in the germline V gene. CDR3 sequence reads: CASIITPGRDETQYF. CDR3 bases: TGTGCCAGCATTATCACGCCGGGCAGGGATGAGACCCAGTACTTC.

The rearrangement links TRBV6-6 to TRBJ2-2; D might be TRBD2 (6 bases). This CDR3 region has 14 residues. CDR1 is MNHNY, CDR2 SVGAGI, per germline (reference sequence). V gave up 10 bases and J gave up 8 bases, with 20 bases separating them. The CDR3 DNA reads TGTGCCATCGGGGGAAGGGCAACCCCAGGGGAGCTGTTTTTT. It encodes CAIGGRATPGELFF.

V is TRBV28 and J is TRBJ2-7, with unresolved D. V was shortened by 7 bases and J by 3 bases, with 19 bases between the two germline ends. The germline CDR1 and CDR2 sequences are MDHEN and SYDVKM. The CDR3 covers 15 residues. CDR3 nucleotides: TGTGCCAGCACCCCAACCGGTATGGGCTACTACGAGCAGTACTTC. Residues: CASTPTGMGYYEQYF.

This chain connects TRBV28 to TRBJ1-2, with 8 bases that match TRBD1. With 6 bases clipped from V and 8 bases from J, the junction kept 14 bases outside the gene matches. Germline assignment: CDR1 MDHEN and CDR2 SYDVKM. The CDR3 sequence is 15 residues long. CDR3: CASSSVGQGSAGYTF. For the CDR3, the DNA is TGTGCCAGCAGCTCCGTTGGACAGGGATCGGCAGGCTACACCTTC.

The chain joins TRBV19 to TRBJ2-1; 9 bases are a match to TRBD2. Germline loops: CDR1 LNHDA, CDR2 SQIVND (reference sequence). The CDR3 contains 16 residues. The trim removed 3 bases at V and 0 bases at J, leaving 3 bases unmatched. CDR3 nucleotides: TGTGCCAGTAGTATTAGACTAGCGGCCTCCTACAATGAGCAGTTCTTC. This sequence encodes CASSIRLAASYNEQFF.

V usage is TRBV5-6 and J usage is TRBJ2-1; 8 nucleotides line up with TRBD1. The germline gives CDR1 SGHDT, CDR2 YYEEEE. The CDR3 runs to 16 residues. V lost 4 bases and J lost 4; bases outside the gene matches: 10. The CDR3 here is CASSLRAGGRYNEQFF. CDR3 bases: TGTGCCAGCAGCCTGAGGGCAGGGGGCAGATACAATGAGCAGTTCTTC.

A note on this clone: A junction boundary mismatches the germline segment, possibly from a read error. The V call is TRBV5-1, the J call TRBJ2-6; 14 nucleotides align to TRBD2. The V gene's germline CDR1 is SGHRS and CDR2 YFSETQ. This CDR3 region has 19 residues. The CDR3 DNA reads TGCGCCAGCAGCGGGACTAGCGGGAGTGTTAGGACTGGGGCCAACGGCCTGACTTTC. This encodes CASSGTSGSVRTGANGLTF.

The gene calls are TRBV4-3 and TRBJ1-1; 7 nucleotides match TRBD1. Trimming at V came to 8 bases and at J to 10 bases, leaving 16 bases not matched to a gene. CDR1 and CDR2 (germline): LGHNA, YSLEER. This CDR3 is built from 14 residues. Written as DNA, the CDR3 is TGCGCCAGCCAACACCTAGTAGGGGGCCGCGTAGCTTTCTTT. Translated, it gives CASQHLVGGRVAFF.

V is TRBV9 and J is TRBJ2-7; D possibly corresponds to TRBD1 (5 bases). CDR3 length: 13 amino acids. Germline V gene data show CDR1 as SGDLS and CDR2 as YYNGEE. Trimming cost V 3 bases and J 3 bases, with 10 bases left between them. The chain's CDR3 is CASSGTPVYEQYF. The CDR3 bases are TGTGCCAGCAGCGGGACACCCGTCTACGAGCAGTACTTC.

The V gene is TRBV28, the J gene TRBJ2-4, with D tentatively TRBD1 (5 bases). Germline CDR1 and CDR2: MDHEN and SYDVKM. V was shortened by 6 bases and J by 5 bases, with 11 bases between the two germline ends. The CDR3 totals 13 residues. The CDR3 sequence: CASRGQGENIQYF. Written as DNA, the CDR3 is TGTGCCAGCAGGGGGCAAGGTGAAAACATTCAGTACTTC.

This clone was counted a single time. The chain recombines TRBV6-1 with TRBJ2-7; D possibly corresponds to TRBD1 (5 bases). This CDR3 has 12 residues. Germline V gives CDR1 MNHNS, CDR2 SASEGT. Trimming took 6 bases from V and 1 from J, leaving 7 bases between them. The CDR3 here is CASSRVSYEQYF. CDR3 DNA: TGTGCCAGCAGCAGGGTTTCCTACGAGCAGTACTTC.

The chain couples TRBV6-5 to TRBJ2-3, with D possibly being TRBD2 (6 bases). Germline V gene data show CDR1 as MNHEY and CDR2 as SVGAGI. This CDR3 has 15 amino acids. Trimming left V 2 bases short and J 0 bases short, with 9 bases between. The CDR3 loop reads CASSYVSGSTDTQYF. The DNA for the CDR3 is TGTGCCAGCAGTTACGTAAGCGGGAGCACAGATACGCAGTATTTT.

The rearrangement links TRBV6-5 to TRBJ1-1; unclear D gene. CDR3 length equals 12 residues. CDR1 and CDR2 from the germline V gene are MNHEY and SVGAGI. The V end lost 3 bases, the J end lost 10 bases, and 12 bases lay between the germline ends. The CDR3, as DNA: TGTGCCAGCAGTTATTCCGGGGTGGGAGCTTTCTTT. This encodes CASSYSGVGAFF.

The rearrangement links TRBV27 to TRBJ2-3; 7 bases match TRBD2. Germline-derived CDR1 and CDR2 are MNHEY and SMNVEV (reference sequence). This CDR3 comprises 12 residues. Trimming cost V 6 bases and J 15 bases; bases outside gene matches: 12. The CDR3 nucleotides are TGTGCCAGCAGGGAAATAGCGGGCCGGTTATATTTT. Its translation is CASREIAGRLYF.

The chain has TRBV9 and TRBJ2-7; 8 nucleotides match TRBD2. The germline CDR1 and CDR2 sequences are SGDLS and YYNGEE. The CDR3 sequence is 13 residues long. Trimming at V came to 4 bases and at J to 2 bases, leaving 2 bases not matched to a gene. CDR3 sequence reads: CASSLGLAYEQYF. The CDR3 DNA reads TGTGCCAGCAGCCTGGGACTAGCCTACGAGCAGTACTTC.

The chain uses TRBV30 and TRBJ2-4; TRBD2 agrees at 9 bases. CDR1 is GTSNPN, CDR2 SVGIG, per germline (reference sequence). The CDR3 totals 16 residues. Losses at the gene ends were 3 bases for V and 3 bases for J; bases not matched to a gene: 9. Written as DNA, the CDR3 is TGTGCCTGGAGCCAGCTAGCGGGGACTTACAAAAACATTCAGTACTTC. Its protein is CAWSQLAGTYKNIQYF.